Listed below are T cell receptor beta chains from one sample, sequenced in a study of cytomegalovirus exposure and HLA in healthy donors. Clones were sequenced by immunoSEQ multiplex PCR, and TCRdb holds only the in-frame ones, with some missing. The data contain 150,000 to 200,000 clones, more than 75% of them seen just once; the ten biggest clones take up about 0.24%. The source material was PBMCs. The receptors come from a girl under three years old in good health and CMV-seronegative. CDR3s include the opening cysteine and the closing phenylalanine or tryptophan. D genes are given only for firm matches. Some rows have no size entry. The others give once, few or many, or a class for an expanded clone.

abundance,j_gene,d_gene,v_gene,len,CDR3aa,CDR3nt
.,TRBJ2-6,TRBD1,TRBV5-4,15,CASSPTGVGANVLTF,TGTGCCAGCAGCCCCACAGGGGTGGGGGCCAACGTCCTGACTTTC
.,TRBJ1-2,.,TRBV11-2,15,CASSLDPGANYGYTF,TGTGCCAGCAGCTTAGATCCGGGTGCGAACTATGGCTACACCTTC
.,TRBJ2-1,.,TRBV6-6,16,CASSYSRGRGHNEQFF,TGTGCCAGCAGTTACTCGAGGGGGAGGGGCCACAATGAGCAGTTCTTC
.,TRBJ1-5,.,TRBV10-3,12,CAISGGQGPQHF,TGTGCCATCAGTGGTGGGCAAGGGCCCCAGCATTTT
.,TRBJ2-7,TRBD1,TRBV11-2,14,CASSMSRQGYEQYF,TGTGCCAGCAGCATGTCTAGACAGGGCTACGAGCAGTACTTC
.,TRBJ2-3,.,TRBV27,15,CASSGARGSRDTQYF,TGTGCCAGCAGTGGGGCTAGGGGGAGTCGAGATACGCAGTATTTT
.,TRBJ1-5,TRBD1,TRBV7-2,14,CASSRGQGLQPQHF,TGTGCCAGCAGCCGGGGACAGGGGCTACAGCCCCAGCATTTT
.,TRBJ2-7,TRBD2,TRBV7-2,15,CASSLVSGGSYEQYF,TGTGCCAGCAGCTTAGTATCGGGAGGCAGCTACGAGCAGTACTTC
.,TRBJ2-5,.,TRBV21-1,15,CASSKEGAGEETQYF,TGTGCCAGCAGCAAGGAGGGGGCAGGGGAGGAGACCCAGTACTTC
.,TRBJ2-1,.,TRBV15,16,CATSRGPKHLYNEQFF,TGTGCCACCAGCAGGGGGCCCAAACATCTATACAATGAGCAGTTCTTC
once,TRBJ2-1,.,TRBV4-2,14,CASSRKGLHNEQFF,TGTGCCAGCAGCCGAAAGGGACTCCACAATGAGCAGTTCTTC
once,TRBJ2-2,.,TRBV4-2,18,CASREIGFRGRHTGELFF,TGTGCCAGCAGGGAAATAGGGTTCCGGGGGAGGCACACCGGGGAGCTGTTTTTT
.,TRBJ1-2,.,TRBV9,13,CASSATPRGGYTF,TGTGCCAGCAGCGCGACTCCCAGAGGGGGCTACACCTTC
.,TRBJ1-2,.,TRBV11-3,14,CASSLRPGNYGYTF,TGTGCCAGCAGCTTACGCCCGGGGAACTATGGCTACACCTTC
.,TRBJ1-6,TRBD1,TRBV30,15,CAWSVLGQGDSPLHF,TGTGCCTGGAGTGTCCTGGGACAGGGAGACTCACCCCTCCACTTT
once,TRBJ2-7,TRBD1,TRBV5-4,14,CASSPGQATYEQYF,TGTGCCAGCAGTCCGGGACAGGCTACCTACGAGCAGTACTTC
.,TRBJ2-1,TRBD2,TRBV11-3,16,CASSYTGTRPYNEQFF,TGTGCCAGCAGCTACACCGGGACTAGGCCTTACAATGAGCAGTTCTTC
.,TRBJ2-7,.,TRBV7-9,15,CASSYGPGVSYEQYF,TGTGCCAGCAGCTACGGCCCGGGTGTCTCCTACGAGCAGTACTTC
few,TRBJ1-2,.,TRBV7-9,14,CASSLGQLINGYTF,TGTGCCAGCAGCTTAGGACAATTAATAAATGGCTACACCTTC
.,TRBJ2-3,TRBD2,TRBV7-3,16,CASSLRSSGGADTQYF,TGTGCCAGCAGCTTAAGGTCTAGCGGGGGGGCAGATACGCAGTATTTT
.,TRBJ2-7,.,TRBV5-6,16,CASSSYQGWEFYEQYF,TGTGCCAGCAGCTCGTACCAGGGATGGGAATTCTACGAGCAGTACTTC
.,TRBJ2-2,TRBD2,TRBV9,16,CASTARSGMQTGELFF,TGTGCCAGCACGGCTCGTAGCGGGATGCAAACCGGGGAGCTGTTTTTT
.,TRBJ2-7,TRBD2,TRBV5-4,17,CASSEGLAGISSYEQYF,TGTGCCAGCAGCGAAGGACTAGCGGGAATTAGCTCCTACGAGCAGTACTTC
.,TRBJ2-1,TRBD1,TRBV6-5,16,CASSYFFPGQGSEQFF,TGTGCCAGCAGTTACTTCTTTCCGGGACAGGGGTCTGAGCAGTTCTTC
.,TRBJ1-1,.,TRBV7-2,13,CASLRGGNTEAFF,TGTGCCAGCCTGCGGGGCGGGAACACTGAAGCTTTCTTT
.,TRBJ1-2,TRBD1,TRBV28,20,CASSLSPRQGAGHYNYGYTF,TGTGCCAGCAGTTTATCCCCGAGACAGGGGGCTGGGCATTATAACTATGGCTACACCTTC
.,TRBJ2-2,.,TRBV2,17,CASSVRARDRYTGELFF,TGTGCCAGCAGCGTCAGGGCGCGGGATCGGTACACCGGGGAGCTGTTTTTT
.,TRBJ1-6,.,TRBV6-4,14,CASSISPMIGPLHF,TGTGCCAGCAGTATTAGTCCCATGATCGGACCCCTCCACTTT
few,TRBJ1-3,TRBD1,TRBV27,15,CASSEKGAQGNTIYF,TGTGCCAGCAGCGAGAAGGGGGCGCAAGGAAACACCATATATTTT
.,TRBJ1-4,TRBD1,TRBV27,16,CASSPQSGTDNEKLFF,TGTGCCAGCAGTCCTCAATCCGGGACAGATAATGAAAAACTGTTTTTT
once,TRBJ1-2,TRBD1,TRBV30,17,CAWRSRPGQDKNYGYTF,TGTGCCTGGAGGTCTCGACCGGGACAGGATAAGAACTATGGCTACACCTTC
once,TRBJ1-2,.,TRBV6-5,14,CASRYAEGPYGYTF,TGTGCCAGCAGGTACGCCGAGGGCCCGTATGGCTACACCTTC
.,TRBJ1-6,.,TRBV5-4,16,CASSGDTSSYNSPLHF,TGTGCCAGCAGCGGGGACACCAGCTCCTATAATTCACCCCTCCACTTT
.,TRBJ2-1,.,TRBV9,14,CASSVDSSYNEQFF,TGTGCCAGCAGCGTGGACAGCTCCTACAATGAGCAGTTCTTC
.,TRBJ2-1,TRBD2,TRBV27,14,CASSFSGGYNEQFF,TGTGCCAGCAGTTTCTCGGGGGGCTACAATGAGCAGTTCTTC
once,TRBJ2-5,.,TRBV4-1,15,CASSQALTGQETQYF,TGCGCCAGCAGCCAAGCCCTGACAGGACAAGAGACCCAGTACTTC
.,TRBJ1-2,.,TRBV7-6,10,CASSLVPGTF,TGTGCCAGCAGCTTAGTGCCGGGGACCTTC
.,TRBJ1-1,.,TRBV2,12,CASSVSNTEAFF,TGTGCCAGCAGTGTCTCGAACACTGAAGCTTTCTTT
.,TRBJ2-1,TRBD2,TRBV6-5,15,CASSPAGGPYNEQFF,TGTGCCAGCTCGCCTGCGGGGGGGCCCTACAATGAGCAGTTCTTC
.,TRBJ2-3,.,TRBV27,13,CASSSLNTDTQYF,TGTGCCAGCAGTAGCCTTAACACAGATACGCAGTATTTT
.,TRBJ1-2,.,TRBV5-1,12,CASSPVRYGYTF,TGCGCCAGCAGCCCAGTCCGCTATGGCTACACCTTC
.,TRBJ1-2,.,TRBV4-3,16,CASSQDLTGSNYGYTF,TGCGCCAGCAGCCAAGATCTAACAGGGTCCAATTATGGCTACACCTTC
.,TRBJ1-5,.,TRBV30,14,CAWSVGTRGQPQHF,TGTGCCTGGAGTGTGGGGACTCGAGGGCAGCCCCAGCATTTT
.,TRBJ1-6,.,TRBV5-1,14,CASKQGADNSPLHF,TGCGCCAGCAAACAAGGGGCGGATAATTCACCCCTCCACTTT
.,TRBJ1-1,.,TRBV9,15,CASSPAGAINTEAFF,TGTGCCAGCAGCCCCGCAGGGGCCATAAACACTGAAGCTTTCTTT
.,TRBJ2-7,.,TRBV5-1,12,CASSLEGIEQYF,TGCGCCAGCAGCTTGGAGGGGATCGAGCAGTACTTC
.,TRBJ2-1,TRBD2,TRBV5-4,14,CASSLPSGSNEQFF,TGTGCCAGCAGCTTGCCTAGCGGGAGTAATGAGCAGTTCTTC
.,TRBJ1-2,TRBD1,TRBV30,16,CAWKKTRGRGYYGYTF,TGTGCCTGGAAAAAGACCAGGGGGAGAGGGTACTATGGCTACACCTTC
.,TRBJ1-1,.,TRBV18,15,CASSPDWGQGTEAFF,TGTGCCAGCTCACCAGACTGGGGGCAAGGCACTGAAGCTTTCTTT
once,TRBJ2-2,TRBD2,TRBV5-1,16,CASTNRRGANTGELFF,TGCGCCAGCACTAATCGGCGGGGGGCGAACACCGGGGAGCTGTTTTTT
few,TRBJ2-1,TRBD2,TRBV7-6,16,CASSLAPSGNYNEQFF,TGTGCCAGCAGCTTAGCCCCTAGCGGGAACTACAATGAGCAGTTCTTC
.,TRBJ2-7,TRBD2,TRBV7-6,14,CASRVQGTSGEQYF,TGTGCCAGCAGAGTGCAGGGGACTAGCGGGGAGCAGTACTTC
.,TRBJ2-7,.,TRBV5-8,13,CASSLVGLAGLYF,TGTGCCAGCAGCTTGGTTGGGCTGGCGGGATTGTACTTC
.,TRBJ1-1,TRBD1,TRBV29-1,11,CSVDDRVEAFF,TGCAGCGTTGACGACAGGGTTGAAGCTTTCTTT
.,TRBJ1-1,.,TRBV7-9,12,CASNAGITEAFF,TGTGCCAGCAATGCAGGGATCACTGAAGCTTTCTTT